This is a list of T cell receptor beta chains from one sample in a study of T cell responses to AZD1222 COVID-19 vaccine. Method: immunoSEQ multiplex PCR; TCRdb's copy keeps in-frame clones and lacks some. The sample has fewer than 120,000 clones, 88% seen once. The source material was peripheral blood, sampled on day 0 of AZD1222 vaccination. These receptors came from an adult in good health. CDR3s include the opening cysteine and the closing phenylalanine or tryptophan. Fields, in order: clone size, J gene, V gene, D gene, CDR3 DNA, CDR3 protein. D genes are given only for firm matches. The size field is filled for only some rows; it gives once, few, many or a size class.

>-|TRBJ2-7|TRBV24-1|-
TGTGCCACCAGTGACCGTACACATCCCTACGAGCAGTACTTC
CATSDRTHPYEQYF
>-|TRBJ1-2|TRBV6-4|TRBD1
TGTGCCAGCAGTGAGTTAGGGGGCGGCTATGGCTACACCTTC
CASSELGGGYGYTF
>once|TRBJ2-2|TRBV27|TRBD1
TGTGCCAGCACCATCGGGGACAGGGTTGGGACCGGGGAGCTGTTTTTT
CASTIGDRVGTGELFF
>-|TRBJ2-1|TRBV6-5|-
TGTGCCAGCAGAAGCTTCGGTGAGCAGTTCTTC
CASRSFGEQFF
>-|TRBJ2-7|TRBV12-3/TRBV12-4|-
TGTGCCAGCAGCCCACAGCGTCACGAGCAGTACTTC
CASSPQRHEQYF
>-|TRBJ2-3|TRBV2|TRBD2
TGTGCCATCCGAGCGGGATCGGCAGATACGCAGTATTTT
CAIRAGSADTQYF
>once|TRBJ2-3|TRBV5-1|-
TGCGCCAGCAGCCCGGACGTCTCAACAGATACGCAGTATTTT
CASSPDVSTDTQYF
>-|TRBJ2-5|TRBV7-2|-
TGTGCCAGCAGCTCTAGATCGGGGGAGACCCAGTACTTC
CASSSRSGETQYF
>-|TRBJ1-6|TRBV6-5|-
TGTGCCAGCAGCCCCAGGGAGGGGTGGTCACCCCTCCACTTT
CASSPREGWSPLHF
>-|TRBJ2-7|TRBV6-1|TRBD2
TGTGCCAGCAGTGAGACTAGCGGGAGGTCCTACGAGCAGTACTTC
CASSETSGRSYEQYF
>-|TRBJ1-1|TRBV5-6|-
TGTGCCAGCAGCCCCGGTAGTTTGGGGACTTACACTGAAGCTTTCTTT
CASSPGSLGTYTEAFF
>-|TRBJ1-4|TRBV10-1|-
TGCGCCAGCAGTGATCTGACCGAAGGAAAACTGTTTTTT
CASSDLTEGKLFF
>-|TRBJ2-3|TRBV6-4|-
TGTGCCATCTTTTCAGATACGCAGTATTTT
CAIFSDTQYF
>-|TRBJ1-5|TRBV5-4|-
TGTGCCAGCAGCTGGGACGGAGATCAGCCCCAGCATTTT
CASSWDGDQPQHF
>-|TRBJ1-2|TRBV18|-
TGTGCCAGCTCACCCGACAGAGATGGCTACACCTTC
CASSPDRDGYTF
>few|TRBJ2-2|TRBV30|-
TGTGCCTGGAGTGGGTCCGGGGAGCTGTTTTTT
CAWSGSGELFF
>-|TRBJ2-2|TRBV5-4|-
TGTGCCAGCAAAGGGGCCGCCGGGGAGCTGTTTTTT
CASKGAAGELFF
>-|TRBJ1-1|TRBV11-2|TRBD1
TGTGCCAGCAGCCAGATTTCGGGACAGGGTTCTAGCACTGAAGCTTTCTTT
CASSQISGQGSSTEAFF
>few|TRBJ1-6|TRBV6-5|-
TGTGCCAGCAGTCCACCTAAGCCGCATTCACCCCTCCACTTT
CASSPPKPHSPLHF
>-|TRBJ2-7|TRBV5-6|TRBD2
TGTGCCAGCAGCCTCCGACTAGCGGGGACCTACGAGCAGTACTTC
CASSLRLAGTYEQYF
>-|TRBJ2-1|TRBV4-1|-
TGCGCCAGCAGCCAAGTAGGGACAAAGGAGCAGTTCTTC
CASSQVGTKEQFF
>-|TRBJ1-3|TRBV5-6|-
TGTGCCAGCAGCCCGGATGTCTCTGGAAACACCATATATTTT
CASSPDVSGNTIYF
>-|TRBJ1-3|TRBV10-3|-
TGTGCCATTAGCGGAAACGAGGGAAACACCATATATTTT
CAISGNEGNTIYF
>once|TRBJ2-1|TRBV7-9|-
TGTGCCAGCAGCTCCAGGGGATCTGTGAATGAGCAGTTCTTC
CASSSRGSVNEQFF
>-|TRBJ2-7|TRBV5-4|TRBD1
TGTGCCAGCAGCTTGGTAGAACAGGGGGACCCCTACGAGCAGTACTTC
CASSLVEQGDPYEQYF
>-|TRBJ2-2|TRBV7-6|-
TGTGCCAGCAGCTCACAGGGAATTGCGAACACCGGGGAGCTGTTTTTT
CASSSQGIANTGELFF
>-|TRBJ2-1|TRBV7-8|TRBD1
TGTGCCAGCAGCCGAACAGGGGCAGTTTACGATGAGCAGTTCTTC
CASSRTGAVYDEQFF
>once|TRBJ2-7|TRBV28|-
TGTGCCAGCAGTTTCCGGCCGGGGCACGAGCAGTACTTC
CASSFRPGHEQYF
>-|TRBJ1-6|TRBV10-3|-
TGTGCCATCAGTGAGTCGGGGGGCTCTCTTAGTTCACCCCTCCACTTT
CAISESGGSLSSPLHF
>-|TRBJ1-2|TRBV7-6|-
TGTGCCAGCAGCTCTAGGCTCGGGGGGGCGGGCTATGGCTACACCTTC
CASSSRLGGAGYGYTF
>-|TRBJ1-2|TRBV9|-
TGTGCCAGCAGCGGACCCGGGTCCAACTATGGCTACACCTTC
CASSGPGSNYGYTF
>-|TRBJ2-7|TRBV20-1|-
TGCAGTGCTAATGGCTACGAGCAGTACTTC
CSANGYEQYF
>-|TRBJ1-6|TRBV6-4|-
TGTGCCAGCAGTGTGAGTCACAGCTCCTATAATTCACCCCTCCACTTT
CASSVSHSSYNSPLHF
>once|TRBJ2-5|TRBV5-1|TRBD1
TGCGCCAGCAGCCCTGGACAGGGGGCGAAGGGGACCCAGTACTTC
CASSPGQGAKGTQYF
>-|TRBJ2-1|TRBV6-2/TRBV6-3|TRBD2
TGTGCCAGCAGTTTAGCGGGACCCTACAATGAGCAGTTCTTC
CASSLAGPYNEQFF